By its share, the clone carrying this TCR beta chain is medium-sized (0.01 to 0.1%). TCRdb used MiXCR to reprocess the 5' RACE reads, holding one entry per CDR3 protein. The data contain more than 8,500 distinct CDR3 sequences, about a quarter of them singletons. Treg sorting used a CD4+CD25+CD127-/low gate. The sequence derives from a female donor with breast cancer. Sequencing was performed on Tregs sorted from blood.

As DNA, the CDR3 is TGCGCCAGCAAGTCGGGAGGAACCTACAATGAGCAGTTCTTC. It translates to CASKSGGTYNEQFF. The chain couples TRBV5-1 to TRBJ2-1; 7 bases are shared with TRBD2. In germline, CDR1 is SGHRS, CDR2 YFSETQ. The length of the CDR3 is 14 residues. V lost 6 bases to trimming and J lost 2 bases; unmatched junction nucleotides: 5.